The 6 T cell receptor beta chains in this list originate from one sample, sequenced in a study of blood T cell repertoires in COVID-19. Sequencing was performed with immunoSEQ multiplex PCR; in TCRdb, only in-frame clones are kept and a portion is missing. The data show about 16,000 clones, roughly 86% seen once. The sequenced sample consisted of peripheral blood. Receptor source: a human donor in a cohort sampled during active COVID-19.

This chain links TRBV11-2 with TRBJ2-7; 7 bases match TRBD1. Germline trimming cut 4 bases from V and 3 bases from J; bases unmatched to any gene: 12. Germline lookup yields CDR1 SGHAT and CDR2 FQNNGV. The CDR3 covers 16 residues. CDR3 sequence reads: CASSSRGRDSFYEQYF. The CDR3 region has the DNA TGTGCCAGCAGCTCGAGGGGACGGGACAGCTTCTACGAGCAGTACTTC.

This rearrangement joins TRBV19 to TRBJ2-7; no firm D call. From germline, CDR1 is LNHDA and CDR2 SQIVND (reference sequence). V shed 4 bases and J shed 0 bases, with 13 bases lying between them. The CDR3 is 15 residues long. CDR3 sequence: CASSTRSVSSYEQYF. Written as DNA, the CDR3 is TGTGCCAGTAGTACAAGATCAGTCTCCTCCTACGAGCAGTACTTC.

The rearrangement links TRBV2 to TRBJ2-1; D gene unclear. Trimming shortened V by 8 bases and J by 9 bases, and 8 bases separated the two germline ends. There are 10 residues in the CDR3. Germline CDR1 and CDR2: SNHLY and FYNNEI. CDR3 sequence (DNA): TGTGCCAGCCATGAGTTTGAGCAGTTCTTC. Translated, it gives CASHEFEQFF.

This sequence joins TRBV3-1 (or the pseudogene TRBV3-2) and TRBJ2-4; D is unclear. Germline-derived CDR1 and CDR2 are LGHDT and YNNKEL (reference sequence). The CDR3 has 14 amino acids. V lost 5 bases, J lost 5 bases, and 13 bases lay in between. This CDR3 reads CASSTRLGENIQYF. For the CDR3, the DNA is TGTGCCAGCAGCACCCGACTCGGTGAAAACATTCAGTACTTC.

The chain uses TRBV5-1 and TRBJ2-7, with D uncertain. CDR3 length equals 13 residues. CDR1 SGHRS and CDR2 YFSETQ come from the germline V gene. With 0 bases removed from V and 6 bases from J, the gap between germline ends came to 10 bases. Here the CDR3 reads CASSLVLGGEQYF. Written as DNA, the CDR3 is TGCGCCAGCAGCTTGGTTCTAGGCGGCGAGCAGTACTTC.

The V and J genes are TRBV19 and TRBJ2-5, with 9 bases that match TRBD1. The germline V gene encodes CDR1 LNHDA and CDR2 SQIVND (reference sequence). V shed 4 bases, J shed 4 bases, and the junction held 4 bases outside the gene matches. The CDR3 extends over 14 amino acids. The DNA of the CDR3 is TGTGCCAGTAGTAGAGGACAGGGGTCAGAGACCCAGTACTTC. This gives the protein CASSRGQGSETQYF.